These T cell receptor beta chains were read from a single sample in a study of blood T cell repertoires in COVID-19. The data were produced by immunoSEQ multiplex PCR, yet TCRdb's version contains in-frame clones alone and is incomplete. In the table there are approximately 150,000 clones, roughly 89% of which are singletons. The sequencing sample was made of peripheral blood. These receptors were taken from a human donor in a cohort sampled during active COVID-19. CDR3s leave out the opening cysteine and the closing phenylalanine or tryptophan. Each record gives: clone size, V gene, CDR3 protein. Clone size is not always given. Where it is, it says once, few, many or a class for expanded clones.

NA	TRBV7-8	ASSYGTGTNTEAF
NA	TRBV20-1	SASGSLGQGAGETQY
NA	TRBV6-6	ASKKTSYEQY
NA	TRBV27	ASSEYRDRSNQPQH
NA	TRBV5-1	ASSLKLAGNTDTQY
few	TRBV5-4	ASSLEGWDRGTGELF
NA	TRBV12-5	ASGSGDGSEKLF
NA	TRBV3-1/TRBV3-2	ASSQDRVFYNEQF
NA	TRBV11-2	ASTRDYGGKLF
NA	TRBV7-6	ASSLSGSDYGYT
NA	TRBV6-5	ASSYSTGYNEQF
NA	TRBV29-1	SVGGGGPTYTEAF
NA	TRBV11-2	ASSRTLNTEAF
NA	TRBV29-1	SVEDRRSRAPEAF
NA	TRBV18	ASSPRTGARNQPQH
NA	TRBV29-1	SVGLYTDTQY
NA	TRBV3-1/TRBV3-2	ASSPRSSGGTGANVLT
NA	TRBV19	ASSISREGQPQH
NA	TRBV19	ASSPHGENQPQH
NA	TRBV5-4	ASSVAGTGSYEQY
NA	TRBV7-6	ASSPVTGNNNSPLH
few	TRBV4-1	ASSQDMRANQPQH
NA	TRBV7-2	ASRGAGVNTGELF
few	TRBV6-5	ASTRTGTGLYEAF
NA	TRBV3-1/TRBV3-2	ASSQLGGDTLTDTQY
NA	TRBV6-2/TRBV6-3	ASSGTPVGELF
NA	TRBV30	AWSKGLNTGELF
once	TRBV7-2	ASSLGGTVYGYT
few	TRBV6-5	ASKDGDSLNQPQH
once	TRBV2	ASSEALRGEKLF
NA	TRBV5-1	ASSLAGRGDEKLF
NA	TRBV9	ASSRGLAGGQSSYNEQF
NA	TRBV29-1	SVGQTYGYT
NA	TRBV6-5	ASISGSLARGYT
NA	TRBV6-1	ASSEDGRENTEAF
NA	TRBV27	ASRPQGGLNQPQH
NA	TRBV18	ASSPGTGGDTEAF
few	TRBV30	AWSRQGRSPLH
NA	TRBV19	ASSVYTGIGETQY
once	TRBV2	ASIRGSTDTQY